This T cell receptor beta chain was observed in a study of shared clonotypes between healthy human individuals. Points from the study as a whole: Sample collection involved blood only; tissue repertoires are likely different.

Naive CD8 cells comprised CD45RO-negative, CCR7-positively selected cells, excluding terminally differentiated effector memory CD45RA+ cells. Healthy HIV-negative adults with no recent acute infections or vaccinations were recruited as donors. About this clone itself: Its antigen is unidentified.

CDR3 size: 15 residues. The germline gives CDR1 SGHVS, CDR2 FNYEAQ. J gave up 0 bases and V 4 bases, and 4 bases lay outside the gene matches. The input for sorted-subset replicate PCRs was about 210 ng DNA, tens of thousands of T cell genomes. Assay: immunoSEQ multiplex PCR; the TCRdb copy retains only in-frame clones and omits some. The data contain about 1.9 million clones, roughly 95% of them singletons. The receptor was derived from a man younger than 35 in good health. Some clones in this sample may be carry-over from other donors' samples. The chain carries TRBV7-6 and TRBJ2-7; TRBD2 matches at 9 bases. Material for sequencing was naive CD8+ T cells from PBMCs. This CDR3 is CASSSRTSDSYEQYF. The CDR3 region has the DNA TGTGCCAGCAGCTCTCGGACTAGCGACTCCTACGAGCAGTACTTC.